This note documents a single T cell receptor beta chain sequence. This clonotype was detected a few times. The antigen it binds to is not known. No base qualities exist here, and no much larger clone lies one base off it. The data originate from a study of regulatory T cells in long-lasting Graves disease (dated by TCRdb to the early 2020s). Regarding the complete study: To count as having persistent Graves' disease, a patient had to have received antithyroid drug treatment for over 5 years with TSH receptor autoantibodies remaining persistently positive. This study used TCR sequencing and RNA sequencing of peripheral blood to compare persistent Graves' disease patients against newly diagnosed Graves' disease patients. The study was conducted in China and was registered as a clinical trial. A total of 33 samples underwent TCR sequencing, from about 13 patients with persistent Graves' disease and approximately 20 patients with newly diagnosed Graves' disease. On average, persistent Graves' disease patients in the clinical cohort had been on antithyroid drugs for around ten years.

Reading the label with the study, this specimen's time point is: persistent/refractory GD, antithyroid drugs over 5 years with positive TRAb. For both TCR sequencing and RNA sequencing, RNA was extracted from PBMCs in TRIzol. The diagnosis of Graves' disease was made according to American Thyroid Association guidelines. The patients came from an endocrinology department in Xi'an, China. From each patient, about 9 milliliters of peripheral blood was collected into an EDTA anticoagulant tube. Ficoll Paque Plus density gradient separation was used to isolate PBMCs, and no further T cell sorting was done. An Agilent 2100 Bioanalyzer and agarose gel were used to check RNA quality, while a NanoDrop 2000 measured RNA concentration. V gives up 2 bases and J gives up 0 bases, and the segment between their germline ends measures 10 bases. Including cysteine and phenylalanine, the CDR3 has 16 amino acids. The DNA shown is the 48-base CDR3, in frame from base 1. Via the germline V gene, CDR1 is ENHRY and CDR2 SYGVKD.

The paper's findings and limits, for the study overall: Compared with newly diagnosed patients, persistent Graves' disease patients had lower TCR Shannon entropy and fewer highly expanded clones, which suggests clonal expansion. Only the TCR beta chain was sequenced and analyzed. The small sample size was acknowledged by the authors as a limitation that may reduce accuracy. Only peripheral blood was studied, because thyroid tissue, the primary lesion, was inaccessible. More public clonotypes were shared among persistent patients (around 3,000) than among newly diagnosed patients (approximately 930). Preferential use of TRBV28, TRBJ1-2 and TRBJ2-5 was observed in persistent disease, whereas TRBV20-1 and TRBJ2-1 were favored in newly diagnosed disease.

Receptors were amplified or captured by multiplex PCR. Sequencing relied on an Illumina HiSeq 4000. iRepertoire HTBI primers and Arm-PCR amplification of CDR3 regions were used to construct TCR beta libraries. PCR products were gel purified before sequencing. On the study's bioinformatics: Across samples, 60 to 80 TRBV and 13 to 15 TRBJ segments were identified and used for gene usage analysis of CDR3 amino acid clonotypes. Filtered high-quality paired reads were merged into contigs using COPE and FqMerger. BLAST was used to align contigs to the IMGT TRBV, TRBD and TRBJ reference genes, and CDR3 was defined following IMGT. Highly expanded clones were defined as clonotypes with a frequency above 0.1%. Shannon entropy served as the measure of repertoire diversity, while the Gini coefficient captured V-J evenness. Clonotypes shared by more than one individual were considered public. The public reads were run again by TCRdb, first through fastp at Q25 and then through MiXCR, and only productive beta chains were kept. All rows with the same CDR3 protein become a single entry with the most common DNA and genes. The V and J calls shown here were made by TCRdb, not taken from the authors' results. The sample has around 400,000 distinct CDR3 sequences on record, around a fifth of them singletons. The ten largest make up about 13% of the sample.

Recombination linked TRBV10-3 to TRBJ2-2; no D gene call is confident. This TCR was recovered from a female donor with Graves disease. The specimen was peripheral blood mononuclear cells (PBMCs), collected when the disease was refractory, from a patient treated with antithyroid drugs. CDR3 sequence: CAISEGRSTNTGELFF. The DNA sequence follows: TGTGCCATCAGTGAGGGTCGGTCTACGAACACCGGGGAGCTGTTTTTT.